The source of this T cell receptor beta chain is a study of OX40 agonist ivuxolimab in advanced cancers. The overall study: Patients enrolled in dose escalation were diagnosed with hepatocellular carcinoma, melanoma, renal cell or head and neck cancer.

Here immunoSEQ multiplex PCR was the method, and the copy in TCRdb shows in-frame clones only, minus some. The data contain roughly 120,000 clones, 85% to 95% of them seen just once; the ten biggest clones take up under 0.85%. The germline gives CDR1 SEHNR, CDR2 FQNEAQ (reference sequence). With 5 bases removed from V and 12 bases from J, the gap between germline ends came to 17 bases. The CDR3 length is 13 residues. The chain employs TRBV7-9 and TRBJ2-1; D is uncertain. This clonotype was sampled from an adult with an advanced solid tumor such as melanoma, head and neck, liver or kidney cancer. The sample here was CD4+ or CD8+ T cells sorted from blood, taken in a trial of the OX40 agonist ivuxolimab. The CDR3 coding sequence is TGTGCCAGCAGCCCGTACCCAAAGCAGCGGCAGTTCTTC. It codes for CASSPYPKQRQFF.